Here is one T cell receptor (beta chain) with its context. This CDR3 has 18 residues. V was pared by 3 bases and J by 0 bases, with 21 bases between. CDR1 is SGHTA, CDR2 FQGNSA, per germline. Produced via immunoSEQ multiplex PCR; TCRdb's table is partial and in-frame only. The table includes about 86,000 clones, roughly 90% detected once. This entry comes from a study of T cell responses to AZD1222 COVID-19 vaccine. Sequencing used peripheral blood, obtained 28 days after the second AZD1222 dose. This sequence originates from an adult who received the AZD1222 COVID-19 vaccine. The chain joins TRBV7-2 to TRBJ2-7; tentatively, D is TRBD2 (6 bases). The CDR3 region is CASSFQILQGGTSYEQYF. CDR3 DNA sequence: TGTGCCAGCAGCTTCCAGATCCTTCAAGGCGGGACCTCCTACGAGCAGTACTTC.